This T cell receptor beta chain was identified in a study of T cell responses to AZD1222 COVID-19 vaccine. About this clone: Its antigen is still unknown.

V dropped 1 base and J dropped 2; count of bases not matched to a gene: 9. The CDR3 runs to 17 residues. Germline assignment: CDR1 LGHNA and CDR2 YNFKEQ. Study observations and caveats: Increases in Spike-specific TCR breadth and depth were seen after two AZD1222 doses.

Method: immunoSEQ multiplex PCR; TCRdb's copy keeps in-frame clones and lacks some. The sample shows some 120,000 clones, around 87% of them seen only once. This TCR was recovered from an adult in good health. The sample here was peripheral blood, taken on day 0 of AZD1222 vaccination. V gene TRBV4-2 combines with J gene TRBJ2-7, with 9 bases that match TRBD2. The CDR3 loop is CASSQVGGRANPYEQYF. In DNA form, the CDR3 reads TGTGCCAGCAGCCAAGTGGGCGGGAGGGCCAACCCCTACGAGCAGTACTTC.